This entry lists 15 T cell receptor beta chains sequenced from one sample in a study of T cell changes during pregnancy in multiple sclerosis. Using immunoSEQ multiplex PCR, the repertoire was profiled, and TCRdb retains in-frame clones only, with some absent. The sample comprises roughly 75,000 clones, around 94% of which are singletons, and roughly 2.1% rests with the top ten. The sample consisted of peripheral blood, taken in the third trimester of pregnancy. These receptors were obtained from a female donor in good health, enrolled as a control in a pregnancy study.

The V and J genes are TRBV2 and TRBJ2-1, with a tentative D call TRBD2 (6 bases). V was trimmed by 8 bases and J by 9 bases, leaving 8 bases between them. Germline V gene lookup returns CDR1 SNHLY and CDR2 FYNNEI. The CDR3 is 10 residues long. DNA of the CDR3: TGTGCCAGCGGGACTTCTGAGCAGTTCTTC. It encodes CASGTSEQFF. Drawing the rest from reference TRBV2 and TRBJ2-1, the complete variable domain is EPEVTQTPSHQVTQMGQEVILRCVPISNHLYFYWYRQILGQKVEFLVSFYNNEISEKSEIFDDQFSVERPDGSNFTLKIRSTKLEDSAMYFCASGTSEQFFGPGTRLTVL.

The table lists this clone with a count of one. The rearrangement links TRBV7-6 to TRBJ2-1; D perhaps matches TRBD2 (5 bases). The germline V gene encodes CDR1 SGHVS and CDR2 FNYEAQ. The CDR3 is 14 amino acids. Trimming shortened V by 2 bases and J by 7 bases, and 12 bases separated the two germline ends. The CDR3 loop reads CASSLKVGNNEQFF. CDR3 nucleotide sequence: TGTGCCAGCAGCTTAAAAGTCGGGAATAATGAGCAGTTCTTC.

This rearrangement joins TRBV11-2 to TRBJ1-2; D remains ambiguous. The CDR3 covers 12 residues. The V and J ends lost 1 base and 8 bases respectively, with 8 bases between them. Germline V gene data show CDR1 as SGHAT and CDR2 as FQNNGV. As DNA, the CDR3 is TGTGCCAGCAGCTTAGGGGCAGTAGGCTACACCTTC. Translating it yields CASSLGAVGYTF.

This chain uses TRBV2 with TRBJ2-7; TRBD1 matches 12 bases. Germline CDR1 SNHLY, CDR2 FYNNEI. The V gene end was trimmed by 6 bases and the J gene end by 7 bases; junction bases not matched to a gene: 10. The CDR3 consists of 15 residues. The CDR3, as DNA: TGTGCCAGCAGCGCAAGGGGGACAGGGGGCGGTGAGCAGTACTTC. Translation gives CASSARGTGGGEQYF.

V usage is TRBV7-3 and J usage is TRBJ1-1; D is possibly TRBD1 (5 bases). CDR3 length: 14 amino acids. The V gene's germline CDR1 is SGHTA and CDR2 FQGTGA. V dropped 2 bases and J dropped 2 bases, with 9 bases sitting between them. The CDR3 loop is CASSLLGVNTEAFF. The CDR3 bases are TGTGCCAGCAGCTTATTAGGGGTTAACACTGAAGCTTTCTTT. The whole variable domain, remainder taken from reference TRBV7-3 and TRBJ1-1, is GAGVSQTPSNKVTEKGKYVELRCDPISGHTALYWYRQSLGQGPEFLIYFQGTGAADDSGLPNDRFFAVRPEGSVSTLKIQRTERGDSAVYLCASSLLGVNTEAFFGQGTRLTVV.

V gene TRBV11-2 combines with J gene TRBJ2-3; TRBD2 is a possible D gene (6 bases). V gave up 5 bases and J gave up 7 bases, with 22 bases separating them. Germline V gene sequence: CDR1 SGHAT, CDR2 FQNNGV. The CDR3 runs to 16 residues. The CDR3 is CASSRLSGDFRNTQYF. In DNA form, the CDR3 reads TGTGCCAGCAGCCGCCTTTCCGGGGACTTCCGCAATACGCAGTATTTT.

The V call is TRBV7-2, the J call TRBJ2-7; the D is unclear. Trimming shortened V by 0 bases and J by 3 bases, and 12 bases separated the two germline ends. CDR1 SGHTA and CDR2 FQGNSA come from the germline V gene. The CDR3 length is 15 residues. The CDR3 nucleotides read TGTGCCAGCAGCTTAGCCCAGGATCCCCTCTACGAGCAGTACTTC. As protein: CASSLAQDPLYEQYF.

This clone was seen only once. The gene calls are TRBV5-1 and TRBJ1-1; D uncertain. V was trimmed by 1 base and J by 1 base, leaving 8 bases between them. Germline CDR1 is SGHRS and CDR2 is YFSETQ. CDR3 length: 14 residues. CDR3 in DNA: TGCGCCAGCAGCTTGAATTCGGGGAACACTGAAGCTTTCTTT. It translates to CASSLNSGNTEAFF.

CDR3 amino acids: CASSRQYEQYF. The DNA of the CDR3 is TGTGCCAGCAGCCGACAGTACGAGCAGTACTTC. V gene TRBV7-9 combines with J gene TRBJ2-7; possibly TRBD1 for D (5 bases). This CDR3 spans 11 amino acids. The V end lost 5 bases, the J end lost 4 bases, and 6 bases lay between the germline ends. Germline values: CDR1 SEHNR, CDR2 FQNEAQ (reference sequence).

The V gene is TRBV6-6, the J gene TRBJ2-6; possible D gene TRBD2, 5 bases. Trimming cost V 8 bases and J 0 bases, with 11 bases left between them. Germline V gene data show CDR1 as MNHNY and CDR2 as SVGAGI (reference sequence). The CDR3 spans 15 residues. The CDR3 sequence is CASHRGNSGANVLTF. In DNA, the CDR3 is TGTGCCAGCCATCGGGGAAACTCTGGGGCCAACGTCCTGACTTTC.

The chain links TRBV7-8 to TRBJ1-2; D is ambiguous. Germline CDR1 reads SGHVS; CDR2 reads FQNEAQ. The CDR3 is 14 amino acids. V was shortened by 5 bases and J by 8 bases, with 18 bases between the two germline ends. The CDR3 spells CASSAAGTAGGYTF. CDR3 sequence (DNA): TGTGCCAGCAGCGCAGCCGGAACCGCGGGGGGCTACACCTTC.

The rearrangement uses TRBV6-6 and TRBJ1-5, with a tentative D call TRBD1 (6 bases). Deletions cut 2 bases from V and 1 base from J, with 9 bases between. This CDR3 spans 15 amino acids. The germline V gene has CDR1 MNHNY and CDR2 SVGAGI (reference sequence). CDR3 loop: CASSYPTGSNQPQHF. The CDR3, as DNA: TGTGCCAGCAGTTACCCCACAGGGAGCAATCAGCCCCAGCATTTT.

The V call is TRBV7-3, the J call TRBJ1-2, with TRBD1 as a possible D gene (5 bases). Germline CDR1 SGHTA, CDR2 FQGTGA. The CDR3 length is 13 residues. The V and J ends lost 5 bases and 7 bases respectively, with 14 bases between them. In DNA, the CDR3 is TGTGCCAGCAGCCCATCCGGCGGGGGTGGCTACACCTTC. Translated: CASSPSGGGGYTF. Supplemented by reference TRBV7-3 and TRBJ1-2, the full variable domain reads GAGVSQTPSNKVTEKGKYVELRCDPISGHTALYWYRQSLGQGPEFLIYFQGTGAADDSGLPNDRFFAVRPEGSVSTLKIQRTERGDSAVYLCASSPSGGGGYTFGSGTRLTVV.

This clone was seen once. The chain joins TRBV19 to TRBJ2-7; TRBD2 aligns across 12 bases. Germline lookup yields CDR1 LNHDA and CDR2 SQIVND (reference sequence). With V trimmed by 4 bases and J by 2 bases, 0 bases remained unmatched. This CDR3 comprises 14 residues. This CDR3 is CASSRTSGAYEQYF. CDR3 DNA sequence: TGTGCCAGTAGTAGGACTAGCGGGGCCTACGAGCAGTACTTC.

The chain is built from TRBV30 and TRBJ2-1; D remains unclear. Germline V gene lookup returns CDR1 GTSNPN and CDR2 SVGIG (reference sequence). Trimming left V 8 bases short and J 3 bases short, with 14 bases between. The CDR3 extends over 13 amino acids. CDR3 sequence reads: CAQSAFNYNEQFF. The CDR3 DNA sequence: TGTGCCCAGAGCGCATTTAACTACAATGAGCAGTTCTTC.